The clone carrying this T cell receptor (beta chain) was counted only a few times. The antigen is unknown. Primers used in a second PCR of roughly 6 to 11 cycles were a sample-barcoded 5' primer and a J-beta primer mix. Each CDR3 protein is one row after TCRdb ran MiXCR on the 5' RACE reads. The repertoire holds around 1,700,000 distinct CDR3 sequences, about 30% seen once, with more than 6% in the top ten. Germline-derived CDR1 and CDR2 are SGHRS and YFSETQ. This CDR3 contains 14 residues. V was trimmed by 0 bases and J by 8 bases, leaving 14 bases between them. At least 5.5 micrograms of total RNA were extracted per sample. The data originate from a study of blood T cells in healthy people across ages. Overall study findings and caveats: The study found more naive CD4+ cells and higher diversity in long-lived than aged donors.

J is TRBJ1-2 and V is TRBV5-1, with a tentative D call TRBD1 (6 bases). The sequencing input was blood. This receptor was obtained from a woman in her thirties in good health. The CDR3 bases are TGCGCCAGCAGCTTGGAGATGCGGGGACAAGGCTACACCTTC. Encoded protein: CASSLEMRGQGYTF.